This T cell receptor (gamma chain) was captured by sequencing in a study of intestinal T cells in coeliac disease (dated by TCRdb to the early 2020s). Regarding the research as a whole: Coeliac patients were found to be much younger than controls, with mean ages of around 15 versus 50 years recorded in the TRG cohort. The TCR-delta (TRD) cohort comprised duodenal biopsies from some 11 coeliac disease patients and some 11 non-coeliac controls. A second, larger TCR-gamma (TRG) cohort included duodenal biopsies from approximately 33 coeliac disease patients and about 20 non-coeliac controls. The investigation overall reported the following: TRD kmer-based clustering correctly classified all 20 or so biopsies in training, with a reported leave-one-out accuracy of around 92%. FFPE-derived DNA was found to be relatively degraded, and loss of a proportion of TCR sequences in each sample was likely caused by this degradation. Repeated CDR3 amino acid sequences could not be distinguished from PCR duplicates. Of 54 biopsies, around 51 (approximately 94%) were correctly classified by TRG clustering, which had a reported leave-one-out accuracy of around 90%. Coeliac and control groups differed significantly in age, although an age-split analysis did not yield significant classification.

Genomic DNA was extracted with the QIAamp DNA FFPE tissue kit from ten 5-um FFPE scrolls per case. Fully anonymised formalin-fixed paraffin-embedded duodenal biopsies surplus to diagnostic needs were used to test TCR repertoire-based classification of coeliac disease. Comment on this clone: Its antigen is not yet known. One base away there is no much larger clone; base qualities are not given.

CDR1 and CDR2 were assigned from the germline V gene (reference sequence) as GITISATS and ISYDGTV. Its CDR3 holds 17 amino acids, cysteine through phenylalanine. Left in the record is the CDR3 DNA by itself, 51 bases read in frame from the first base. V is cut back by 1 base and J by 0 bases, with 12 bases in the junction unmatched. The method was multiplex PCR. Instrument used: Ion Torrent PGM. TRG repertoires were amplified from 150 to 200 ng of biopsy DNA using the LymphoTrack kit, whose primers carry Illumina adapters. TRG amplicons were purified with AMPure XP beads, quantified on a 2100 Bioanalyzer, and pooled equimolarly. Sequencing of TRG libraries was performed on an Ion PGM instrument. The source study handled its data this way. FastX discarded any read in which over 10% of nucleotides had a quality score below the third quartile for that patient. IMGT/HighV-QUEST was used to align the reads, assigning V, D and J genes, identifying CDR3 regions and assessing functionality. After the sequences were translated into amino acids, every sequence predicted to be non-functional was thrown out. The CDR3s were broken into kmers both with and without positional annotation, PCA was run on the kmer frequencies, and the samples were clustered using every one of the 1023 combinations of PCs 1-10. Leave-one-out cross-validation was used to validate the classification, with parameters re-optimised on the remaining samples in each round. Shannon diversity was calculated with the vegan R package from repeated random subsamples, each the size of the lowest read count. Via CATT, TCRdb reprocessed the public reads, and rows with identical DNA were then joined. TCRdb assigned the V and J calls; the authors' analysis was not used. The sample table contains thousands of gamma-chain clones; only one count was recorded for 40% to 55% of them. Of the sample, 4.7% falls within the top ten clones.

The rearranged segments are TRGV9 and TRGJ1 or TRGJ2. The TCR originated in a human donor with celiac disease. Sequenced input: a duodenal biopsy. The nucleotide sequence reads TGTGCCTTGTGGGAGGTTAGTCCCCCCTTGAATTATTATAAGAAACTCTTT. Its protein product is CALWEVSPPLNYYKKLF.